One sample yielded the 21 T cell receptor beta chains listed below, sequenced in a study of blood T cells in healthy people across ages. Through a sample-barcoded 5' primer and a J-beta primer mix, a second PCR was run for 7 to 11 cycles. TCRdb re-called the 5' RACE reads through MiXCR, storing one row per CDR3 protein. The profile covers hundreds of thousands of distinct CDR3 sequences, with more than 45% appearing a single time and about 14% taken by the ten largest. Sequenced input: blood. Receptors originate from a woman over 75 in good health.

The V and J genes are TRBV28 and TRBJ2-7; D is undetermined. The germline V and J ends were trimmed by 10 bases and 4 bases, with 11 bases remaining between them. This CDR3 is built from 11 residues. Germline assignment: CDR1 MDHEN and CDR2 SYDVKM. CDR3 residues: CATSTYYEQYF. As DNA, the CDR3 is TGTGCCACCTCGACTTATTACGAGCAGTACTTC.

As concerns this clonotype: At one end, the junction sequence differs from germline, possibly due to a read error. The V call is TRBV27, the J call TRBJ1-2; weak D call: TRBD1 (6 bases). The CDR3 is 15 amino acids. Germline V lookup: CDR1 MNHEY, CDR2 SMNVEV (reference sequence). The CDR3 bases are TGTGCCTGCAGTTTTTCAGGGGCGAGGCTATATGGCTACACCTTC. Its translation: CACSFSGARLYGYTF.

Comment on this clonotype: The junction differs from germline at one of its ends, possibly a read error. The chain's CDR3 is CASSPTGDSYNKQFF. DNA of the CDR3: TGTGCCAGCTCACCAACAGGGGACTCCTACAATAAGCAGTTCTTC. This sequence joins TRBV18 and TRBJ2-1, with D perhaps TRBD1 (7 bases). CDR3 length: 15 residues. Germline-derived CDR1 and CDR2 are KGHSH and LQKENI.

The J gene is TRBJ1-1, the V gene TRBV7-2, with D hard to call. In germline, CDR1 is SGHTA, CDR2 FQGNSA. V was cut by 8 bases and J by 4 bases, with 11 bases left in between. The CDR3 loop spans 12 amino acids. CDR3 sequence (DNA): TGTGCCAGCGCTTGGGGTGGCACTGAAGCTTTCTTT. Its translation: CASAWGGTEAFF.

V is TRBV12-3 or TRBV12-4 and J is TRBJ2-5, with a tentative D call TRBD1 (5 bases). The V end lost 7 bases, the J end lost 11 bases, and 17 bases lay between the germline ends. The CDR3 loop spans 12 amino acids. The CDR3 bases are TGTGCCAGCAATCCCTCAGGGTTTGAGCAGTACTTC. Protein sequence: CASNPSGFEQYF.

This clonotype is a singleton in its sample. Likely a read error: the CDR3 ends without its conserved phenylalanine or tryptophan. The chain employs TRBV7-3 and TRBJ2-5, with TRBD1 as a possible D gene (6 bases). The DNA end is a closer match to TRBJ2-7, so the J assignment may be wrong. Germline V lookup: CDR1 SGHTA, CDR2 FQGTGA. The CDR3 is 16 residues long. The CDR3 region has the DNA TGTGCCAGCAGCCCCCCGGGAACAGGGAACTCCTACGAGCAGTACTTG. This translates into CASSPPGTGNSYEQYL.

About this clonotype itself: The junction differs from germline at one of its ends, possibly a read error. The chain recombines TRBV5-1 with TRBJ2-2; 13 bases map to TRBD2. The CDR3 is 19 residues long. The germline gives CDR1 SGHRS, CDR2 YFSETQ. The CDR3 region is CASSPDLKLAGGPTGKLFF. CDR3 DNA sequence: TGCGCCAGCAGCCCCGACTTGAAACTAGCGGGAGGGCCGACCGGGAAGCTGTTTTTT.

The rearrangement links TRBV6-2 or TRBV6-3 to TRBJ1-4; no clear D gene. CDR1 MNHEY and CDR2 SVGEGT come from the germline V gene. CDR3 length: 15 amino acids. Trimming cost V 6 bases and J 0 bases, with 11 bases left between them. This CDR3 reads CASRADGATNEKLFF. Written as DNA, the CDR3 is TGTGCCAGCAGAGCCGACGGTGCAACTAATGAAAAACTGTTTTTT.

Of note for this clonotype: Just one base apart from a much larger clone, this may be a read error. The V and J genes are TRBV4-1 and TRBJ2-1; 8 nucleotides align to TRBD2. The germline gives CDR1 MGHRA, CDR2 YSYEKL. This CDR3 comprises 16 residues. In DNA form, the CDR3 reads TGCGCCAACAGCCGATCTGGGCGGGAGGTCTACAATGAGCAGTTCTTC. Residues: CANSRSGREVYNEQFF.

This chain connects TRBV5-6 to TRBJ2-7, with TRBD2 matching 7 bases. This CDR3 region has 16 residues. V was pared by 0 bases and J by 2 bases, with 8 bases of the junction left unmatched. Germline values: CDR1 SGHDT, CDR2 YYEEEE. CDR3 bases: TGTGCCAGCAGCTTGGAATGGGGGGGAGAGACCTACGAGCAGTACTTC. The encoded protein is CASSLEWGGETYEQYF.

The V gene is TRBV29-1, the J gene TRBJ2-6; the D is unclear. The CDR3 covers 14 residues. V shed 6 bases and J shed 2 bases, with 11 bases lying between them. Germline V gives CDR1 SQVTM, CDR2 ANQGSEA. The CDR3 nucleotides read TGCAGCGTCGATGCGGTTCCTGGGGCCAACGTCCTGACTTTC. Translation gives CSVDAVPGANVLTF.

Details on this clonotype: A single base separates this from a much larger clone, so it may be a read error. The rearrangement joins TRBV28 to TRBJ2-7; either TRBD1 or TRBD2 may supply D (6 bases each). This CDR3 has 13 amino acids. The germline V gene has CDR1 MDHEN and CDR2 SYDVKM. In nucleotides, the CDR3 is TGTGCGTTTGCAAAGGGGGGCGGAAACGAGCGGTACTTC. Translation: CAFAKGGGNERYF.

This clonotype was detected many times. The CDR3 DNA reads as TGCGCCAGCAGTCTGACGGCAGGGAAGGGCTACACCTTC. Translation: CASSLTAGKGYTF. The J gene is TRBJ1-2, the V gene TRBV5-1; a weak D match, TRBD1 (5 bases). The CDR3 has 13 residues. With 5 bases removed from V and 8 bases from J, the gap between germline ends came to 16 bases. From germline, CDR1 is SGHRS and CDR2 YFSETQ.

This clonotype was observed a handful of times. A read error may explain this, as a much larger clone is one base away. This sequence joins TRBV2 and TRBJ1-2, with D hard to call. Germline V gene data show CDR1 as SNHLY and CDR2 as FYNNEI. V lost 4 bases and J 4 bases, leaving 16 bases between the germline ends. This CDR3 spans 15 amino acids. The CDR3 DNA follows: TGTGCCAGCAGTGGATCTGATAACAACGCCTATGGCTACACCTTC. Translation: CASSGSDNNAYGYTF.

This clonotype was counted many times. V usage is TRBV5-1 and J usage is TRBJ2-5; 9 bases map to TRBD1. The CDR3 extends over 15 amino acids. With V trimmed by 0 bases and J by 1 base, 1 base remained unmatched. Germline V gene sequence: CDR1 SGHRS, CDR2 YFSETQ. The CDR3 protein is CASSLGDRVQETQYF. CDR3 DNA: TGCGCCAGCAGCTTGGGGGACAGGGTCCAAGAGACCCAGTACTTC.

V gene TRBV20-1 combines with J gene TRBJ2-7; D is perhaps TRBD1 or TRBD2 (7 bases each). The ends were cut back, 5 bases at V and 4 bases at J, with 24 bases in the middle. Per the germline V gene, CDR1 is DFQATT and CDR2 is SNEGSKA (reference sequence). The CDR3 totals 16 residues. DNA of the CDR3: TGCAGTGCTCAGTGGGGGAGGGGGGGACAGTTTTACGAGCAGTACTTC. As protein: CSAQWGRGGQFYEQYF.

This clonotype was recorded only once. The chain is built from TRBV7-2 and TRBJ2-1; the D gene could be TRBD1 or TRBD2 (6 bases each). Germline CDR1 and CDR2: SGHTA and FQGNSA. Trimming took 5 bases from V and 10 from J, leaving 15 bases between them. This CDR3 is built from 13 residues. The CDR3 region is CASSTTGGWEQFF. In DNA, the CDR3 is TGTGCCAGCAGCACCACCGGGGGCTGGGAGCAGTTCTTC.

This clonotype has a handful of counts. The chain is built from TRBV20-1 and TRBJ2-1; D remains unclear. This CDR3 spans 14 amino acids. In germline, CDR1 is DFQATT, CDR2 SNEGSKA (reference sequence). V lost 3 bases and J lost 0, with 9 bases in between. The DNA of the CDR3 is TGCAGTGCTAGTGGATCGGCCTCCTACAATGAGCAGTTCTTC. Its protein is CSASGSASYNEQFF.

The gene calls are TRBV5-1 and TRBJ1-4; 9 bases align to TRBD1. V shed 5 bases, J shed 0 bases, and the junction held 5 bases outside the gene matches. This CDR3 has 16 residues. Germline assignment: CDR1 SGHRS and CDR2 YFSETQ. The CDR3 DNA reads as TGCGCCAGCAGTTTTACAGGGGGCTCAACTAATGAAAAACTGTTTTTT. This sequence encodes CASSFTGGSTNEKLFF. Supplemented by reference TRBV5-1 and TRBJ1-4, the full variable domain reads KAGVTQTPRYLIKTRGQQVTLSCSPISGHRSVSWYQQTPGQGLQFLFEYFSETQRNKGNFPGRFSGRQFSNSRSEMNVSTLELGDSALYLCASSFTGGSTNEKLFFGSGTQLSVL.

J is TRBJ1-1 and V is TRBV29-1, with unresolved D. Germline lookup yields CDR1 SQVTM and CDR2 ANQGSEA. CDR3 length: 14 residues. The germline V and J ends were trimmed by 3 bases and 0 bases, with 11 bases remaining between them. The CDR3, as DNA: TGCAGCGTTGAGAGAACACTCATGAACACTGAAGCTTTCTTT. This sequence encodes CSVERTLMNTEAFF.

The sample holds many counts of this clonotype. The chain has TRBV5-1 and TRBJ1-2, with 7 nucleotides matching TRBD1. The germline V gene has CDR1 SGHRS and CDR2 YFSETQ. CDR3 length equals 18 residues. V shed 4 bases and J 3 bases; nucleotides not matched to a gene: 18. CDR3 coding DNA: TGCGCCAGCAGCAGGGGAGACATAAGACAGGGAACCTACTATGGCTACACCTTC. Protein: CASSRGDIRQGTYYGYTF.